The clone carrying this T cell receptor beta chain was seen a handful of times. The antigen is unknown. Using immunoSEQ multiplex PCR, the repertoire was profiled, and TCRdb retains in-frame clones only, with some absent. This sample has more than 95,000 clones, with about 90% found just once. CDR1 is SEHNR and CDR2 is FQNEAQ in the germline V gene (reference sequence). The length of the CDR3 is 16 residues. With V trimmed by 1 base and J by 7 bases, 5 bases remained unmatched. This specimen comes from a study of T cell responses to AZD1222 COVID-19 vaccine. Regarding the study as a whole: Just a handful of people given AZD1222 tested seropositive at baseline. Donors in the cohort were predominantly white British and more often female, and clonal diversity was possibly underestimated.

This specimen consisted of peripheral blood, obtained on day 0 of AZD1222 vaccination. This TCR came from an adult in good health. The rearrangement uses TRBV7-9 and TRBJ1-5, with 12 bases that match TRBD1. The CDR3 reads CASSLGGQGAGQPQHF. Here the CDR3 DNA reads TGTGCCAGCAGCTTAGGGGGACAGGGGGCAGGACAGCCCCAGCATTTT.